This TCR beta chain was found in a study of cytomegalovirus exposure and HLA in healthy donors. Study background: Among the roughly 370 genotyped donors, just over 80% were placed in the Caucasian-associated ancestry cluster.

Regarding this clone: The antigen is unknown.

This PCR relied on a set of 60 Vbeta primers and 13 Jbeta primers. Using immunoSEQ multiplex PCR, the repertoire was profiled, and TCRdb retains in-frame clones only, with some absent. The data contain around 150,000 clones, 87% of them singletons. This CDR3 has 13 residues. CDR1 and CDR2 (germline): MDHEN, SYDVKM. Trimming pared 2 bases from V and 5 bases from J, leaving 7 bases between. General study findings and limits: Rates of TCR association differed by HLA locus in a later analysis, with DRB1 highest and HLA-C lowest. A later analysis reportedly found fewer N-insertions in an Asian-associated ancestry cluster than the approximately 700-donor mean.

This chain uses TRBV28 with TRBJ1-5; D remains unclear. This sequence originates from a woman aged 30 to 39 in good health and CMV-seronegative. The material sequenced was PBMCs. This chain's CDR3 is CASSLVGYQPQHF. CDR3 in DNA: TGTGCCAGCAGTTTAGTCGGGTATCAGCCCCAGCATTTT.